The T cell receptor beta chain under discussion was sequenced for a study of cytomegalovirus exposure and HLA in healthy donors (dated by TCRdb to the late 2010s). Background for the entire study: In an earlier analysis of 587 of the donors, 276 Gb of sequence data and 100 million or so unique TCR beta sequences from 150 million to 200 million T cells were reported. High-throughput TCR immunosequencing, statistical association of individual TCRs with disease status, and machine learning were combined to predict cytomegalovirus infection status. An early release that covered about 600 HLA-typed donors contained approximately 300 gigabases of sequencing data and 70 million to 100 million unique TCR sequences. Alongside the repertoire data, information on donor age, sex, ethnicity and CMV serostatus was compiled. A few DR-DQ haplotypes were treated as single units for association and clustering because of strong linkage in the cohort. The later analysis used no new phenotypic data to find candidate immune exposures, relying instead on TCR beta sequences and their occurrence across donors. The study used immunosequencing to profile the T cell repertoires of under 700 subjects and linked those repertoires to cytomegalovirus serostatus. All discovery cohort repertoires had been generated on a single sequencing platform. The number of typed donors differed by locus: about 620-630 for A, B, C, DRB1 and DQB1; 522 for DQA1; around 580 for DPA1; and 400 to 480 for DPB1. Among the roughly 400 genotyped donors, about 85% belonged to the genetic ancestry cluster associated with self-reported Caucasian donors. A later analysis re-examined previously published TCR beta repertoires from 600 to 700 donors and added high-resolution HLA genotyping to investigate patterns of TCR occurrence. On average, roughly 250,000 unique TCR beta nucleotide sequences were sequenced per donor among fewer than 500 genotyped donors of the cohort, with roughly 18% of those sequences being non-productive. HLA typing included class I and class II loci at four-digit resolution. An earlier analysis of more than 450 of the donors used high-throughput TCR beta sequencing to judge whether each TCR beta V gene segment behaved as functional or pseudogenic. The study aimed to test whether signatures of past pathogen exposure could be identified by cataloging public T cell receptors. Along with the approximately 650-subject first cohort, a separate validation cohort of over a hundred different subjects was used. A later genetic analysis took genome-wide SNP genotypes for about three fifths of the 666 donors and used that subset as a discovery cohort.

In total, 666 healthy bone marrow donors made up the cohort. At the time of sampling, every cohort member was nominally healthy, though immune exposures that went unrecorded were likely present. The donor tested CMV seropositive, placing the donor among the approximately 290 seropositive members of the cohort. Each donor provided a peripheral blood sample, and peripheral blood mononuclear cells were used for TCR beta sequencing. Genomic DNA was extracted from the blood cell samples with the Qiagen DNeasy Blood Extraction Kit. The library came from the immunoSEQ multiplex PCR assay. A mixture of 60 forward primers for TCR Vbeta segments and 13 reverse primers for TCR Jbeta segments was used in the multiplex PCR. The CDR3 region of rearranged TCR beta genes was amplified from genomic DNA by a multiplex PCR assay. The Illumina HiSeq System was used to sequence the amplified TCR beta libraries as 87-base-pair reads. As for how the authors treated the data: A later analysis counted about 82 million unique TCR beta chains across the 600 to 850 repertoires, and around 12 million of these chains were shared by at least two donors. Raw reads were error-corrected and collapsed into unique sequences by a nearest-neighbor algorithm in which closely related sequences were merged to remove PCR and sequencing errors. V, D and J gene segments were assigned by aligning CDR3 sequences to IMGT reference sequences. For a sequence to be retained, at least a six-nucleotide match to both a V gene segment and a J gene segment was required. Rearrangements were classified as productive when the CDR3 lacked stop codons and remained in frame with V and J, and all other rearrangements were classified as non-productive. CDR3 was defined according to IMGT convention as the region running from the second conserved V-encoded cysteine to the conserved J-encoded phenylalanine. The earlier analysis of about 560 of the donors excluded any sequence lacking an unambiguous match to a single V gene segment. In an earlier analysis of some 590 of the donors, a V segment was called functional when productive rearrangements were above 56.7%, and segregating when the standard deviation between donors exceeded 5%. A statistical classification framework was built to diagnose cytomegalovirus status from the catalog of TCR beta chain sequences. In a later analysis, TCR nucleotide sequences were compared against IMGT/GENE-DB human TR gene sequences so that V and J genes could be assigned. The TCRdist pipeline was used in a later analysis to assign CDR3 sequences and most-parsimonious VDJ recombination scenarios. In a later analysis, every TCR beta chain was defined by the combination of its CDR3 amino acid sequence and its V-gene family, and reads without a unique V-gene family were dropped. In a later analysis, 500 to 650 highly shared, low-generation-probability nucleotide sequences were removed to address suspected cross-contamination and a sequencing artifact. A later analysis calculated a clonal expansion index for each public chain from normalized within-repertoire ranks of inferred template counts. A later analysis computed generation probabilities with a VDJ recombination model fitted to out-of-frame rearrangements, and checked the results against IGoR. In a later analysis, hypergeometric tests were used to score TCR-TCR, TCR-HLA and TCR-CMV co-occurrence, with a repertoire-size bias correction applied to TCR pairs. In a later analysis, false discovery rates were estimated by permuting HLA or CMV assignments 20 times. In a later analysis, co-occurring TCRs were grouped with DBSCAN, and TCRdist sequence similarity was added when clustering was performed within HLA-allele-positive subsets. For co-occurrence clustering, repertoires with fewer than 30,000 or more than 120,000 public chains were excluded, along with five repertoires with anomalous nucleotide sharing. Held by TCRdb, this immuneACCESS table contains in-frame sequences only and omits some clones. Under half of the omission traces to an unresolved V gene where checked; the cause of the rest is unknown. That table gives V, J and clone size, and the DNA gave D and trimming. The sample contains 150,000 to 200,000 clones, roughly four fifths of them found a single time. The ten largest clones represent more than 7% of the sample.

As to this clone: It lacks a known antigen. Qualities for individual bases were not recorded, and no much larger clone is one base off.

Overall study outcomes, separate from this receptor: In vitro tests confirmed that a few of the cytomegalovirus-associated TCR beta chains recognize cytomegalovirus antigens. The earlier analysis of around 600 of the donors excluded roughly 17 rarely observed V segments, including chromosome 9 orphons, because counts were too low. Immune exposure information for the cohort was limited to CMV serostatus. In a later analysis, several top co-occurrence clusters were reported to appear linked to parvovirus B19, influenza, CMV and Epstein-Barr virus. A later analysis associated approximately 17,000 TCR beta sequences with specific HLA alleles at a false discovery rate of 0.05. An earlier analysis of some 560 of the donors showed that most TCR beta V segments appeared in productive rearrangements either about 87% or about 30% of the time, which broadly matched IMGT annotations. A further reported finding was that TCR beta sequences accurately predicted the HLA-A and HLA-B alleles for most subjects in the first cohort. A total of fewer than 200 TCR beta chains were listed by the study as associated with cytomegalovirus. The authors suggested that the approach could potentially be generalized to other disease states and immunological phenotypes. Because HLA typing was unavailable for some donors at each locus, only the typed subset was used in association tests. Linkage disequilibrium might explain the correlated functional status among segregating V segments, but an unknown experimental factor could not be ruled out. The sequencing pipeline was judged likely to have produced a cluster of highly shared sequence variants as a technical artifact. A later analysis found that most CMV-associated TCR beta chains appeared HLA-restricted, with HLA associations seemingly driven largely by CMV exposure. In a later analysis, HLA-associated TCR beta chains showed more clonal expansion and lower generation probabilities than non-associated chains that were equally common. According to a later analysis, TCR association rates differed among HLA loci, with DRB1 alleles showing the most associated TCRs and HLA-C alleles showing the fewest. The cohort was sequenced for TCR beta chains only, and without alpha or paired-chain data the features that could be detected were limited. Roughly uniform sequencing depth across donors was assumed in presence/absence analyses, although this assumption may not hold. The 87-base-pair reads could not distinguish some IMGT-functional V segments, including TRBV6-2 and TRBV6-3, so those segments were excluded. In a later genetic analysis, a missense DCLRE1C variant was associated with V-gene and J-gene trimming of TCR beta chains, and the association was replicated in an independent cohort. Most TCR sequences were observed very rarely across donors, whereas some public TCRs were present in many individuals. According to a later genetic analysis, donors in an Asian-associated ancestry cluster had fewer N-insertions in productive TCRs than the approximately 630-donor mean. The classifier was reported to diagnose cytomegalovirus status with high specificity and sensitivity in both the original and validation cohorts. Strong co-occurrence of HLA alleles, especially DR and DQ, made assigning TCR associations to individual alleles difficult.

The cysteine opens and the phenylalanine closes a CDR3 of 14 amino acids. The kept DNA is CDR3 alone, 42 bases in frame from the first base. Via the germline V gene (reference sequence), CDR1 is MNHEY and CDR2 SMNVEV. V is reduced by 7 bases and J by 6 bases, leaving a spacing of 18 bases between them. The source of this sequence is a male donor in good health and CMV-seropositive. The rearranged segments are TRBV27 and TRBJ1-1; TRBD1 is a possible D gene, resting on 6 matching bases. Material for sequencing was PBMCs. The sequenced DNA is TGTGCCAGCATCTCGGACAGAGCGAAATCTGAAGCTTTCTTT. The translation is CASISDRAKSEAFF.